This T cell receptor (beta chain) was captured in a study of blood T cell repertoires in COVID-19. This clone was seen once. The CDR3 contains 17 residues. Germline assignment: CDR1 SGHTA and CDR2 FQGNSA. V shed 2 bases, J shed 9 bases, and the junction held 10 bases outside the gene matches. The repertoire was sequenced with immunoSEQ multiplex PCR; TCRdb's copy has only in-frame clones and lacks some. The sample shows 150,000 to 200,000 clones, around nine tenths of them seen only once. Material: peripheral blood. This TCR was recovered from a human donor in a cohort sampled during active COVID-19. The J gene is TRBJ2-5, the V gene TRBV7-2, with 15 positions matching TRBD2. CDR3: CASSLWFGTSGGWAQYF. The CDR3 region has the DNA TGTGCCAGCAGCTTATGGTTTGGGACTAGCGGGGGGTGGGCCCAGTACTTC.